The rows below give T cell receptor beta chains drawn from one sample of a study of shared clonotypes between healthy human individuals. Generated by immunoSEQ multiplex PCR, the TCRdb table keeps only in-frame clones and is missing some. The sample holds 1,400,000 or so clones, just under 99% seen once. The sample taken for sequencing was naive CD4+ T cells sorted from blood. These receptors all stem from a man aged 25-40 years in good health. Each CDR3 is given with its conserved first and last residue. A D gene is named only where the DNA matches it firmly. Rows give clone size only sometimes, using once, few, many, or a class for an expanded clone.

v_gene,abundance,d_gene,j_gene,CDR3aa,CDR3nt
TRBV29-1,-,-,TRBJ2-1,CSVGDHSNEQFF,TGCAGCGTAGGGGACCACAGCAATGAGCAGTTCTTC
TRBV11-3,-,-,TRBJ2-6,CASGGSGANVLTF,TGTGCCAGCGGCGGGTCTGGGGCCAACGTCCTGACTTTC
TRBV19,-,TRBD1,TRBJ1-5,CASSQMTGDNQPQHF,TGTGCCAGTAGCCAAATGACAGGGGACAATCAGCCCCAGCATTTT
TRBV6-4,-,-,TRBJ2-1,CASSDSMGSLRNEQFF,TGTGCCAGCAGTGACTCGATGGGTTCTTTAAGGAATGAGCAGTTCTTC
TRBV6-5,once,TRBD1,TRBJ2-7,CASSYSRAGGSYEQYF,TGTGCCAGCAGTTACTCGAGAGCAGGGGGCTCCTACGAGCAGTACTTC
TRBV2,-,-,TRBJ1-4,CASSVRLSLRAANEKLFF,TGTGCCAGCAGTGTACGGTTATCCTTACGAGCGGCTAATGAAAAACTGTTTTTT
TRBV5-1,-,-,TRBJ2-2,CASSLNRVGTGELFF,TGCGCCAGCAGCTTAAACAGGGTGGGCACCGGGGAGCTGTTTTTT
TRBV28,-,TRBD1,TRBJ2-7,CASSLWVMGTGVSYEQYF,TGTGCCAGCAGTTTATGGGTTATGGGGACAGGGGTCTCCTACGAGCAGTACTTC
TRBV10-3,-,-,TRBJ2-7,CAISEWDYEQYF,TGTGCCATCAGTGAGTGGGACTACGAGCAGTACTTC
TRBV6-1,-,TRBD2,TRBJ2-7,CASRRELHSYEQYF,TGTGCCAGCAGGCGGGAGCTACACTCCTACGAGCAGTACTTC
TRBV7-2,-,-,TRBJ1-1,CASSPALNTEAFF,TGTGCCAGCAGCCCAGCCCTCAACACTGAAGCTTTCTTT
TRBV5-1,-,-,TRBJ2-1,CASSLALYNEQFF,TGCGCCAGCAGCTTGGCGTTGTACAATGAGCAGTTCTTC
TRBV28,-,TRBD1,TRBJ2-3,CASSYRQGLTQYF,TGTGCCAGCAGTTACCGACAGGGCCTAACGCAGTATTTT
TRBV5-1,-,-,TRBJ2-5,CASSLAQEETQYF,TGCGCCAGCAGCTTGGCCCAGGAAGAGACCCAGTACTTC
TRBV28,-,TRBD2,TRBJ2-1,CASSATSGTYNEQFF,TGTGCCAGCAGCGCCACTAGCGGGACCTACAATGAGCAGTTCTTC
TRBV11-2,-,-,TRBJ2-1,CASSSLRLNSNEQFF,TGTGCCAGCAGCTCGCTCCGGCTGAACTCCAATGAGCAGTTCTTC
TRBV5-1,-,-,TRBJ1-1,CASSLTPRNTEAFF,TGCGCCAGCAGCCTGACACCAAGGAACACTGAAGCTTTCTTT
TRBV25-1,-,TRBD2,TRBJ2-2,CASSESGRGGELFF,TGTGCCAGCAGTGAAAGCGGGAGGGGCGGGGAGCTGTTTTTT
TRBV11-2,-,TRBD2,TRBJ2-1,CASSLDLLAGVPTYNEQFF,TGTGCCAGCAGCTTAGATCTTTTAGCGGGAGTCCCGACCTACAATGAGCAGTTCTTC
TRBV5-5,-,-,TRBJ1-2,CASSLSLDRFGYTF,TGTGCCAGCAGCTTGAGTCTTGATAGATTTGGCTACACCTTC
TRBV5-1,-,TRBD1,TRBJ1-4,CASSLRQGANEKLFF,TGCGCCAGCAGCTTGCGACAGGGGGCTAATGAAAAACTGTTTTTT
TRBV6-1,-,-,TRBJ2-1,CASSRPDQDEQFF,TGTGCCAGCAGTCGACCCGACCAGGATGAGCAGTTCTTC
TRBV19,once,-,TRBJ1-1,CASSAQGGRTEAFF,TGTGCCAGTAGCGCACAGGGAGGGAGAACTGAAGCTTTCTTT
TRBV6-1,once,TRBD1,TRBJ2-3,CASSADRGRSDTQYF,TGTGCCAGCAGCGCAGACAGGGGGCGATCAGATACGCAGTATTTT
TRBV10-2,-,TRBD1,TRBJ2-2,CATTLIDRVDTGELFF,TGCGCCACCACGTTAATCGACAGGGTTGACACCGGGGAGCTGTTTTTT
TRBV5-6,-,TRBD1,TRBJ2-2,CASSLKPTGGPTGELFF,TGTGCCAGCAGCTTGAAGCCAACAGGGGGACCCACCGGGGAGCTGTTTTTT
TRBV25-1,once,-,TRBJ2-7,CASSDISGQGKYYEQYF,TGTGCCAGCAGTGACATCTCGGGGCAGGGGAAATACTACGAGCAGTACTTC
TRBV11-3,-,-,TRBJ2-1,CASSSRGSYNEQFF,TGTGCCAGCAGCTCGCGAGGGTCCTACAATGAGCAGTTCTTC
TRBV7-2,-,TRBD1,TRBJ1-2,CASSQHRGPGYTF,TGTGCCAGCAGCCAACACAGGGGGCCTGGCTACACCTTC
TRBV5-1,-,TRBD2,TRBJ2-4,CASSIGTSGIKNIQYF,TGCGCCAGCAGCATCGGGACTAGCGGGATTAAAAACATTCAGTACTTC
TRBV10-1,-,-,TRBJ2-2,CASSEGLRGELFF,TGCGCCAGCAGTGAGGGTCTCAGGGGGGAGCTGTTTTTT
TRBV28,-,-,TRBJ1-3,CASQGQTGNTIYF,TGTGCCAGCCAAGGGCAGACTGGAAACACCATATATTTT
TRBV7-2,-,-,TRBJ1-2,CASSTRAGDGYTF,TGTGCCAGCAGCACCCGGGCCGGGGATGGCTACACCTTC
TRBV29-1,-,-,TRBJ1-4,CSGSQGGEKLFF,TGCAGCGGTTCACAGGGAGGTGAAAAACTGTTTTTT
TRBV14,-,-,TRBJ2-1,CASSQDREARRLNEQFF,TGTGCCAGCAGCCAAGATCGAGAGGCCCGGAGGTTAAATGAGCAGTTCTTC
TRBV23-1,-,-,TRBJ2-7,CASSPGPSGTYEQYF,TGCGCCAGCAGTCCAGGCCCCTCAGGGACCTACGAGCAGTACTTC
TRBV6-6,-,-,TRBJ1-1,CASSREVEVNTEAFF,TGTGCCAGCAGTAGGGAGGTTGAGGTGAACACTGAAGCTTTCTTT
TRBV7-9,-,-,TRBJ2-7,CASSFAPGYEQYF,TGTGCCAGCAGCTTCGCTCCAGGCTACGAGCAGTACTTC
TRBV2,-,TRBD1,TRBJ1-2,CASKDRERYYGYTF,TGTGCCAGCAAGGACAGGGAAAGGTACTATGGCTACACCTTC
TRBV7-2,-,TRBD2,TRBJ2-7,CASSSTLAGSYEQYF,TGTGCCAGCAGCTCAACACTAGCGGGGTCCTACGAGCAGTACTTC
TRBV28,-,TRBD2,TRBJ2-1,CASSPLGLAGAYNEQFF,TGTGCCAGCTCCCCCTTGGGACTAGCGGGAGCCTACAATGAGCAGTTCTTC
TRBV6-1,-,TRBD1,TRBJ2-7,CASSRQGVHSYEQYF,TGTGCCAGCAGTAGACAGGGGGTCCACTCCTACGAGCAGTACTTC
TRBV7-9,-,-,TRBJ2-3,CASSFLTSRADTQYF,TGTGCCAGCAGCTTCTTGACTAGTAGAGCAGATACGCAGTATTTT
TRBV9,-,TRBD2,TRBJ2-3,CASSVALAGDLDTQYF,TGTGCCAGCAGCGTAGCACTAGCGGGAGATCTAGATACGCAGTATTTT
TRBV6-6,-,-,TRBJ2-1,CASSPRLRNEQFF,TGTGCCAGCAGTCCCAGACTGAGGAATGAGCAGTTCTTC
TRBV10-1,-,TRBD2,TRBJ2-1,CASSESAGVDEQFF,TGCGCCAGCAGTGAGTCGGCGGGAGTCGATGAGCAGTTCTTC
TRBV28,-,TRBD1,TRBJ1-2,CASSLFDTGVNYGYTF,TGTGCCAGCAGTTTATTTGATACAGGGGTTAACTATGGCTACACCTTC
TRBV5-1,-,TRBD1,TRBJ1-2,CASSPGTGGLYGYTF,TGCGCCAGCTCACCGGGGACAGGGGGCCTCTATGGCTACACCTTC
TRBV11-2,-,-,TRBJ2-1,CASSLVPPNEQFF,TGTGCCAGCAGCTTAGTTCCACCGAATGAGCAGTTCTTC
TRBV28,once,-,TRBJ1-1,CASGFGSTVEAFF,TGTGCCAGCGGATTTGGGTCTACGGTGGAGGCTTTCTTT
TRBV28,-,-,TRBJ2-7,CASSKARTVLTYEQYF,TGTGCCAGCAGTAAGGCACGGACAGTTCTCACCTACGAGCAGTACTTC
TRBV29-1,once,TRBD1,TRBJ2-7,CSVKTGGTYEQYF,TGCAGCGTCAAGACAGGGGGGACCTACGAGCAGTACTTC
TRBV7-9,-,-,TRBJ1-6,CASSQDKSPLHF,TGTGCCAGCAGCCAAGACAAATCACCCCTCCACTTT
TRBV27,-,-,TRBJ2-7,CASSHIPGLLIF,TGTGCCAGTTCCCATATCCCGGGACTCCTAATATTC
TRBV11-3,-,-,TRBJ2-1,CASSKEGVGAPGGEQFF,TGTGCCAGCAGCAAAGAGGGTGTGGGGGCCCCTGGCGGTGAGCAGTTCTTC